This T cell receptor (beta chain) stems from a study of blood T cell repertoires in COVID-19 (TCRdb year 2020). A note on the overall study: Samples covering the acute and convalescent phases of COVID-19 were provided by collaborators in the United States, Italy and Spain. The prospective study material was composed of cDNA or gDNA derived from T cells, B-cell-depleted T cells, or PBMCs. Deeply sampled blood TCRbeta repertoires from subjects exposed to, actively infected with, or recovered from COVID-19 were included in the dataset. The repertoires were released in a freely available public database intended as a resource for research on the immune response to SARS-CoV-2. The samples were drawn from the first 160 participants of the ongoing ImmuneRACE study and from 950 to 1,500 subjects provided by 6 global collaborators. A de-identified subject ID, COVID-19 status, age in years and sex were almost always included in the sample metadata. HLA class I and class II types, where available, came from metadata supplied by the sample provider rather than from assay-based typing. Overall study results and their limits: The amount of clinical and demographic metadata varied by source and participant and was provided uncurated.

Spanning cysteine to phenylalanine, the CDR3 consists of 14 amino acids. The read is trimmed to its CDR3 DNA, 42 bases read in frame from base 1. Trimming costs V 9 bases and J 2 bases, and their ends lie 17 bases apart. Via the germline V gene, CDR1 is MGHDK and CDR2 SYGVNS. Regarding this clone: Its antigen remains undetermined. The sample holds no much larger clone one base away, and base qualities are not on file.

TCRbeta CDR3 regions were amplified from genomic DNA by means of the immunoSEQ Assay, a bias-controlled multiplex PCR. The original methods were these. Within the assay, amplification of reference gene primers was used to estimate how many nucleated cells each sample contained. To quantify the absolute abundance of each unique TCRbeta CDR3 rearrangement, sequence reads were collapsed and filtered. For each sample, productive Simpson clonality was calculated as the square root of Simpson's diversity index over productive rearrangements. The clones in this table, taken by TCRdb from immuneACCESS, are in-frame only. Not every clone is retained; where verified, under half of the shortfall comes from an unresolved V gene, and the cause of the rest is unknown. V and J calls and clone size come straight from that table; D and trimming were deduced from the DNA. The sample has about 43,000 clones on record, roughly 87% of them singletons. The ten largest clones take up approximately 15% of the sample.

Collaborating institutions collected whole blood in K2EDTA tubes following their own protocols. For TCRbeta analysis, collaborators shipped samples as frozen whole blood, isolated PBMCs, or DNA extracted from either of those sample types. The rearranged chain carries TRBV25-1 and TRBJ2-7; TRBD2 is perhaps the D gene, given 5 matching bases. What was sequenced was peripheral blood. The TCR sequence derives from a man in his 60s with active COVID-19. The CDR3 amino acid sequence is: CASGKGDGAYEQYF. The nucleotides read TGTGCCAGTGGGAAGGGAGACGGCGCCTACGAGCAGTACTTC.